The TCR beta chain under discussion was sequenced for a study of T cells after yellow fever vaccination. Study-wide points: Abundant bulk-population clonotypes could contaminate the FACS-sorted repertoires. Across the CD4 and CD8 compartments, a small share of clonotypes was present in both.

V shed 3 bases and J shed 3 bases, with 21 bases lying between them. The CDR3 extends over 17 amino acids. Germline V CDR1 and CDR2: LGHDT, YNNKEL (reference sequence). TCRdb analysed the 5' RACE reads with MiXCR anew, one entry per CDR3 protein. The sample consists of around 590,000 distinct CDR3 sequences, around an eighth of them appearing once. Notes on this clonotype: Its antigen is undetermined.

The sequencing here drew on PBMCs, taken on the day of the yellow fever booster vaccination. This rearrangement joins TRBV3-1 to TRBJ2-7; D is perhaps TRBD1 or TRBD2 (6 bases each). This clonotype originated in a young man who received the YFV17D yellow fever vaccine. As DNA, the CDR3 is TGTGCCAGCAGCCAGTTTGGGGGCCGGGACTTTCTCTACGAGCAGTACTTC. This encodes CASSQFGGRDFLYEQYF.